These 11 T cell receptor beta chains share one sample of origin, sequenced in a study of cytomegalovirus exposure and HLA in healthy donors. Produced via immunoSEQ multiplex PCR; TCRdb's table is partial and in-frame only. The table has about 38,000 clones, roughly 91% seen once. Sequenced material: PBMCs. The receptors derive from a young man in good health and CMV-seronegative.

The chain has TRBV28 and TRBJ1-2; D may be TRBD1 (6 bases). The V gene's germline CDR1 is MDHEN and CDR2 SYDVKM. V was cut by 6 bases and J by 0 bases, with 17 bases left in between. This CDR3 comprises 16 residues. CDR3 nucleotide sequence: TGTGCCAGCAGCTCAGGGGTCGGCTTGGCTAACTATGGCTACACCTTC. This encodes CASSSGVGLANYGYTF.

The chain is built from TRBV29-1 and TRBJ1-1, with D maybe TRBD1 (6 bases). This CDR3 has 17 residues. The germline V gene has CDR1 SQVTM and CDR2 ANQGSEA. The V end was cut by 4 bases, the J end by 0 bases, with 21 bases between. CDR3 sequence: CSVGRLQGFGMNTEAFF. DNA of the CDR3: TGCAGCGTTGGGCGCCTACAGGGATTCGGAATGAACACTGAAGCTTTCTTT.

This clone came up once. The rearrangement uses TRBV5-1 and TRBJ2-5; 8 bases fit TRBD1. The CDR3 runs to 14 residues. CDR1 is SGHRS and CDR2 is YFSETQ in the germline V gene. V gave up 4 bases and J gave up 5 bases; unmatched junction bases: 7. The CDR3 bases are TGCGCCAGCAGCATGGACAGGGCCTTGGAGACCCAGTACTTC. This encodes CASSMDRALETQYF.

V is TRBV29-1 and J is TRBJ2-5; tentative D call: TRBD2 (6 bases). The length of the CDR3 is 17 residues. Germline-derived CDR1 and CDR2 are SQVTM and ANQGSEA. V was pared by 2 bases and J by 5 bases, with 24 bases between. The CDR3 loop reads CSVEPSAGIRLPETQYF. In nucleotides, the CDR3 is TGCAGCGTTGAACCTAGTGCGGGGATACGACTTCCGGAGACCCAGTACTTC. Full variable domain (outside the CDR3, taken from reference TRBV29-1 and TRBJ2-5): SAVISQKPSRDICQRGTSLTIQCQVDSQVTMMFWYRQQPGQSLTLIATANQGSEATYESGFVIDKFPISRPNLTFSTLTVSNMSPEDSSIYLCSVEPSAGIRLPETQYFGPGTRLLVL.

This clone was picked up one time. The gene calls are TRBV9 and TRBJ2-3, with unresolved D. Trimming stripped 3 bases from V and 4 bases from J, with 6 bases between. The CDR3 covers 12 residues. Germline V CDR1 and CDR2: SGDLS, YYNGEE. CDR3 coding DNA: TGTGCCAGCAGCGCGGTTCCAGATACGCAGTATTTT. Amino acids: CASSAVPDTQYF.

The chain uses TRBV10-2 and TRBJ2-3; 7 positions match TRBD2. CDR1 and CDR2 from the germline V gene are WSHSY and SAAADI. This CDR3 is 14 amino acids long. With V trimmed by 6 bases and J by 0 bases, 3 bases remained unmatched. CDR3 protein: CASSGGTSTDTQYF. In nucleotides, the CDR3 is TGCGCCAGCAGCGGGGGGACTAGCACAGATACGCAGTATTTT.

This CDR3 is CASTPRGGSETQYF. In DNA form, the CDR3 reads TGTGCCAGTACCCCTCGGGGGGGCTCGGAGACCCAGTACTTC. This rearrangement joins TRBV19 to TRBJ2-5, with TRBD2 matching 8 bases. The CDR3 is 14 amino acids. V trimming: 7 bases; J trimming: 5 bases; junction bases outside the gene matches: 9. Germline CDR1 and CDR2: LNHDA and SQIVND (reference sequence). The complete variable domain, with remaining parts taken from reference TRBV19 and TRBJ2-5, reads DGGITQSPKYLFRKEGQNVTLSCEQNLNHDAMYWYRQDPGQGLRLIYYSQIVNDFQKGDIAEGYSVSREKKESFPLTVTSAQKNPTAFYLCASTPRGGSETQYFGPGTRLLVL.

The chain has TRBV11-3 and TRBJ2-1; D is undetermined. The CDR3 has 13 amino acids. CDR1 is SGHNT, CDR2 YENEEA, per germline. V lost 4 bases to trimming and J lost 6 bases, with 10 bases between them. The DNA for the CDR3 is TGTGCCAGCAGCTCAGGTTGGGCCAATGAGCAGTTCTTC. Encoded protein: CASSSGWANEQFF.

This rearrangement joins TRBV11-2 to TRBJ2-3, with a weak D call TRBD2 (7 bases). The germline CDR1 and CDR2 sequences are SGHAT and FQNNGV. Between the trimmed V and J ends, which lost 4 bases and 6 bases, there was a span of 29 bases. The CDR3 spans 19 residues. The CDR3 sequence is CASSSVGGLSGARSDTQYF. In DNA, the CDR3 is TGTGCCAGCAGCTCCGTAGGGGGTCTAAGCGGGGCGAGGTCCGATACGCAGTATTTT. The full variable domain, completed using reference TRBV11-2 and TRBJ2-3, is EAGVAQSPRYKIIEKRQSVAFWCNPISGHATLYWYQQILGQGPKLLIQFQNNGVVDDSQLPKDRFSAERLKGVDSTLKIQPAKLEDSAVYLCASSSVGGLSGARSDTQYFGPGTRLTVL.

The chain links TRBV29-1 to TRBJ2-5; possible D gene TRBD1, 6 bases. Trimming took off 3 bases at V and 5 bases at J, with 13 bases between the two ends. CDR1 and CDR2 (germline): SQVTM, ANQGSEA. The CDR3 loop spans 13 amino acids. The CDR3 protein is CSVEGAREETQYF. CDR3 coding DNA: TGCAGCGTTGAGGGGGCCCGAGAGGAGACCCAGTACTTC.

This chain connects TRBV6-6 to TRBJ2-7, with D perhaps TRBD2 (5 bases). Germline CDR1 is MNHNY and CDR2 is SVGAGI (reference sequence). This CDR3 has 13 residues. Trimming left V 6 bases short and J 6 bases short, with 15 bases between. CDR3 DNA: TGTGCCAGCAGATGGGGAGCCGAGGGCGAGCAGTACTTC. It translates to CASRWGAEGEQYF.